Reported below is one TCR beta chain. Per the original methods: Quantification of nucleated cells was approximated via reference gene primer amplification. Clones were read by immunoSEQ multiplex PCR, and TCRdb kept only the in-frame ones, dropping some. V and J calls and clone size are those listed in that table; D and trimming were worked out from the DNA. The table lists 35,000 to 55,000 clones, roughly 80% of them singletons. CDR1 is SGDLS, CDR2 YYNGEE, per germline. The CDR3 runs to 15 residues. Trimming cost V 2 bases and J 8 bases; bases outside gene matches: 10. The data are from a study of blood T cell repertoires in COVID-19. On the study more broadly: Acute and convalescent COVID-19 samples came from the United States, Italy and Spain. PBMCs, B-cell-depleted T cells, or T cells were the source of the cDNA or gDNA that made up the material.

The receptor was derived from a man in his sixties with active COVID-19. The sequenced sample consisted of peripheral blood. The chain recombines TRBV9 with TRBJ1-2; 9 positions agree with TRBD1. CDR3 residues: CASSVNTGGSGGYTF. CDR3 in DNA: TGTGCCAGCAGCGTTAACACAGGGGGCTCGGGAGGCTACACCTTC.